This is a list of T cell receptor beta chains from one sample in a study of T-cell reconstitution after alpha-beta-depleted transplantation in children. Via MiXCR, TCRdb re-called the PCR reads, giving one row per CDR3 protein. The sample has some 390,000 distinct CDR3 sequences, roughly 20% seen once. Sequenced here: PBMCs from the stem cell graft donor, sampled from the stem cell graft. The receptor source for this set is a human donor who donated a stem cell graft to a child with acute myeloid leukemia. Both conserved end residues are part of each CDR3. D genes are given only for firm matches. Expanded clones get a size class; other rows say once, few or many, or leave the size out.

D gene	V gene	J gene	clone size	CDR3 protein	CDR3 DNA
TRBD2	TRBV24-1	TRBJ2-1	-	CAGPRGAYNEQFF	TGTGCCGGGCCCCGGGGGGCCTACAATGAGCAGTTCTTC
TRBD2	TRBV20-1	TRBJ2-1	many	CSAGKLAGGRNEQFF	TGCAGTGCTGGGAAGCTAGCGGGAGGGCGGAATGAGCAGTTCTTC
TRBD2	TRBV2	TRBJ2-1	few	CASTPGLGSYNEQFF	TGTGCCAGCACCCCGGGACTAGGGTCCTACAATGAGCAGTTCTTC
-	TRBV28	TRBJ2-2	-	CASSRILRNTGELFF	TGTGCCAGCAGTAGAATCCTACGGAACACCGGGGAGCTGTTTTTT
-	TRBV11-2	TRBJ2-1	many	CASSLDRGNYLKQFF	TGTGCCAGCAGCTTAGACCGCGGGAATTATTTAAAGCAGTTCTTC
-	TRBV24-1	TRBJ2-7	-	CATSGGGPSYEQYF	TGTGCCACCAGTGGAGGGGGGCCATCCTACGAGCAGTACTTC
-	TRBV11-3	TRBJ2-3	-	CASSQVDGPQSDTQYF	TGTGCCAGCAGTCAAGTCGACGGACCACAGTCGGATACGCAGTATTTT
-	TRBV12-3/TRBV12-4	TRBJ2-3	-	CASSLWGLGSTDTQYF	TGTGCCAGCAGTTTATGGGGGCTGGGTAGCACAGATACGCAGTATTTT
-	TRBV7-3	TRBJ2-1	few	CASSLYGGDSYNEQFF	TGTGCCAGCAGCTTATATGGGGGAGACTCGTACAATGAGCAGTTCTTC
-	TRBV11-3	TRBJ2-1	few	CASSLDHSRGGQFF	TGTGCCAGCAGCTTAGATCATAGCAGGGGCGGTCAGTTCTTC
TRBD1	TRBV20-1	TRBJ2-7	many	CSANRQGVYEQYF	TGCAGTGCTAACAGACAGGGGGTCTACGAGCAGTACTTC
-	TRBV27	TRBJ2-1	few	CASSFIGGASYNEQFF	TGTGCCAGCAGTTTTATCGGGGGAGCCTCCTACAATGAGCAGTTCTTC
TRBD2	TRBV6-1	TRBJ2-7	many	CASSRGLAGNYEQYF	TGTGCCAGCAGCCGGGGACTAGCGGGAAATTACGAGCAGTACTTC
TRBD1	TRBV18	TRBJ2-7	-	CASSPQSGDRGYEQYF	TGTGCCAGCTCACCACAGAGTGGGGACAGGGGCTACGAGCAGTACTTC
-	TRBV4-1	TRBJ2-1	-	CASSQESPGLRRYEQFF	TGCGCCAGCAGCCAAGAGTCTCCGGGACTCAGGAGGTATGAGCAGTTCTTC
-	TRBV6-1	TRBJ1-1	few	CASSEADPNTEAFF	TGTGCCAGCAGTGAAGCTGATCCGAACACTGAAGCTTTCTTT
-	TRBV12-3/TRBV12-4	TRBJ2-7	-	CASSSGGYYEQYF	TGTGCCAGCAGTTCCGGAGGATACTACGAGCAGTACTTC
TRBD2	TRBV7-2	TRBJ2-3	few	CASRIKAGLRTDTQYF	TGTGCCAGCAGGATAAAAGCGGGACTCAGGACAGATACGCAGTATTTT
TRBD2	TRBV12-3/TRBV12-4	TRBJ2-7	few	CASSFGTSKDYEQYF	TGTGCCAGCAGTTTCGGGACTAGCAAAGACTACGAGCAGTACTTC
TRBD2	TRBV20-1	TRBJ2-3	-	CSVSTTIAGGPSTDTQYF	TGCAGCGTCTCGACGACAATAGCGGGAGGGCCAAGCACAGATACGCAGTATTTT
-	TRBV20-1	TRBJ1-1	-	CSGQWITEAFF	TGCAGTGGGCAGTGGATCACTGAAGCTTTCTTT
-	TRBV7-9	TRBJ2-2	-	CASSLGFGGELFF	TGTGCCAGCAGCTTAGGATTTGGCGGGGAGCTGTTTTTT
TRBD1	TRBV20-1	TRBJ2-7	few	CSAPGQGANEQYF	TGCAGTGCCCCGGGACAGGGGGCCAACGAGCAGTACTTC
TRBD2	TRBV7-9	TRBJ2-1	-	CASSSGLAVDNEQFF	TGTGCCAGCAGCTCGGGACTAGCGGTAGACAATGAGCAGTTCTTC
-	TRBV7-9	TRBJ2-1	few	CASSLGVAQNEQFF	TGTGCCAGCAGCTTAGGAGTAGCACAGAATGAGCAGTTCTTC
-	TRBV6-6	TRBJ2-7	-	CASSYSQNYEQYF	TGTGCCAGCAGTTACTCACAGAACTACGAGCAGTACTTC
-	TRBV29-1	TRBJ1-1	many	CSVEEALNTEAFF	TGCAGCGTTGAAGAGGCATTGAACACTGAAGCTTTCTTT
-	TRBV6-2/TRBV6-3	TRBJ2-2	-	CASSYSSVTLDGPNTGELFF	TGTGCCAGCAGTTACAGCTCCGTTACCTTGGACGGGCCGAACACCGGGGAGCTGTTTTTT
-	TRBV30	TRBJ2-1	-	CAWSVLRGHTNEQFF	TGTGCCTGGAGTGTACTCAGGGGACATACAAATGAGCAGTTCTTC
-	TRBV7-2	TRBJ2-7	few	CASSLPRTGRPTTEQYF	TGTGCCAGCAGCTTACCACGTACAGGGCGCCCCACGACCGAGCAGTACTTC
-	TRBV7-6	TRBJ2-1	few	CASSPAALSYNEQFF	TGTGCCAGCAGCCCAGCAGCGCTCTCCTACAATGAGCAGTTCTTC
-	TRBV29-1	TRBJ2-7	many	CSVDGGHFNEQYF	TGCAGCGTTGACGGGGGACATTTCAACGAGCAGTACTTC
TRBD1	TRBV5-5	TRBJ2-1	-	CASSRSGQGYYNEQFF	TGTGCCAGCAGCCGCTCGGGACAGGGCTACTACAATGAGCAGTTCTTC
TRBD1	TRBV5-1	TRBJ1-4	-	CASSPTGVSEKLFF	TGCGCCAGCAGCCCTACAGGGGTTAGCGAAAAACTGTTTTTT